This is a list of T cell receptor beta chains from one sample in a study of blood T cell repertoires in COVID-19. Profiled with immunoSEQ multiplex PCR; TCRdb holds only in-frame clones, not every one. The sample shows around 120,000 clones, under 80% of them seen only once. The specimen sequenced was peripheral blood. These receptors were taken from a man between 65 and 79 years old with acute or convalescent COVID-19. CDR3s leave out the opening cysteine and the closing phenylalanine or tryptophan. Each record gives: V gene, J gene, CDR3 protein.

TRBV19,TRBJ1-5,ASSIEGEGLGPQH
TRBV6-6,TRBJ1-2,ASIPPDRGTSYGYT
TRBV9,TRBJ2-2,ASSVALAISGELF
TRBV5-4,TRBJ2-1,ASSYLQGARNEQF
TRBV18,TRBJ1-1,ASSPSAGAVGTEAF
TRBV11-2,TRBJ1-5,ASSLDRGGQPQH
TRBV4-3,TRBJ2-1,ASSQDRNSEQF
TRBV7-2,TRBJ2-1,ASSLWGTGALNEQF
TRBV7-3,TRBJ2-1,ASSPTRNNEQF
TRBV10-3,TRBJ1-6,AISVSPGQGRSPLH
TRBV11-2,TRBJ2-1,ASSSPTGKYNEQF
TRBV19,TRBJ1-1,ASSIKAQGGNTEAF
TRBV5-1,TRBJ1-2,ASSLAGQGGGYT
TRBV10-3,TRBJ2-5,AISDHAGGDGTQY
TRBV3-1/TRBV3-2,TRBJ2-7,ASSLQRGGVGEQY
TRBV12-5,TRBJ2-1,ASGRRTSGSSYNEQF
TRBV27,TRBJ2-3,ASSLIGGGTDTQY
TRBV6-2/TRBV6-3,TRBJ2-2,ASSQTGQSTGELF
TRBV30,TRBJ1-6,AGQNSDSPLH
TRBV18,TRBJ1-2,ASSQTGGSDGYT
TRBV19,TRBJ1-6,ASSLFSTGGNNSPLH
TRBV2,TRBJ1-2,ASVNEGTNYGYT
TRBV7-9,TRBJ2-1,ASSAPGTGENEQF
TRBV7-2,TRBJ2-3,ASSTGGVADTQY
TRBV10-3,TRBJ1-1,AISTPRTGGDNTEAF
TRBV25-1,TRBJ1-2,ASSLGHGYT
TRBV18,TRBJ2-7,ASSAGQGAEQY
TRBV18,TRBJ1-2,ASSPWKTGGGGYT
TRBV18,TRBJ2-3,ASSPPITGDTQY
TRBV20-1,TRBJ1-2,SASMGSSNYGYT
TRBV18,TRBJ1-1,ASSKVGGADTEAF